This passage covers 28 T cell receptor beta chains from one sample sequenced in a study of regulatory T cells in long-lasting Graves disease. Arm-PCR of CDR3 regions with iRepertoire HTBI primers generated TCR beta libraries. MiXCR, run by TCRdb on the multiplex PCR reads, gives a single entry per CDR3 protein. Of fewer than 350,000 distinct CDR3 sequences in the sample, 18% were seen once. Time point specified: newly diagnosed GD, antithyroid drugs for less than 3 months. The TCR library used RNA extracted from PBMCs. The specimen was peripheral blood mononuclear cells (PBMCs), collected at new diagnosis, from a patient treated with antithyroid drugs. The receptors come from a female donor with Graves disease.

The table lists this clonotype with many counts. This chain connects TRBV11-3 to TRBJ2-5; D gene uncertain. The CDR3 spans 12 residues. V was shortened by 0 bases and J by 5 bases, with 4 bases between the two germline ends. The V gene's germline CDR1 is SGHNT and CDR2 YENEEA. Here the CDR3 reads CASSLDFETQYF. CDR3 DNA: TGTGCCAGCAGCTTAGATTTTGAGACCCAGTACTTC.

The chain couples TRBV7-8 to TRBJ2-1; perhaps D is TRBD1 or TRBD2 (5 bases each). The CDR3 is made up of 19 amino acids. Deletions cut 1 base from V and 5 bases from J, with 24 bases between. Germline V gene data show CDR1 as SGHVS and CDR2 as FQNEAQ. DNA of the CDR3: TGTGCCAGCAGCTTAGTCTCGATCCCTAGCAGGGAAGAGCACAATGAGCAGTTCTTC. This encodes CASSLVSIPSREEHNEQFF.

This clonotype has a single count. V usage is TRBV12-3 or TRBV12-4 and J usage is TRBJ2-1, with 11 nucleotides matching TRBD2. V lost 6 bases to trimming and J lost 8 bases; unmatched junction nucleotides: 9. The CDR3 extends over 15 amino acids. The CDR3 bases are TGTGCCAGCAGCCAAATAGCGGGAGGGCCCCATGAGCAGTTCTTC. Translation gives CASSQIAGGPHEQFF.

This clonotype occurred many times. This rearrangement joins TRBV11-3 to TRBJ2-3; TRBD1 is a possible D gene (6 bases). Germline lookup yields CDR1 SGHNT and CDR2 YENEEA. V lost 5 bases and J lost 1, with 10 bases in between. The CDR3 is 14 amino acids. Here the CDR3 reads CASSLWTGTDTQYF. The CDR3 nucleotides read TGTGCCAGCAGCCTGTGGACAGGCACAGATACGCAGTATTTT.

This clonotype was seen at least ten times. The J gene is TRBJ2-3, the V gene TRBV12-3 or TRBV12-4; D is perhaps TRBD1 or TRBD2 (5 bases each). The CDR3 sequence is 16 residues long. Trimming pared 4 bases from V and 3 bases from J, leaving 17 bases between. As DNA, the CDR3 is TGTGCCAGCAGTTCCCCCGGGACCGAAAAAACAGATACGCAGTATTTT. This encodes CASSSPGTEKTDTQYF.

This clonotype was observed a few times. V and J are TRBV6-1 and TRBJ1-1; possible D gene TRBD1, 6 bases. This CDR3 contains 14 residues. The V and J ends lost 6 bases and 4 bases respectively, with 15 bases between them. Per the germline V gene, CDR1 is MNHNS and CDR2 is SASEGT. CDR3 sequence (DNA): TGTGCCAGCAGCCGGGACACCCGAGGCACTGAAGCTTTCTTT. It specifies CASSRDTRGTEAFF.

To note about this clonotype: This may be a read error: a much more frequent sequence differs by one nucleotide. CDR3 nucleotides: TGTGCCAGCAGCCTTGACAGTTACATTGAAGCTTTCTTT. It yields the protein CASSLDSYIEAFF. V is TRBV14 and J is TRBJ1-1, with D tentatively TRBD1 (5 bases). V was clipped by 4 bases and J by 7 bases, with 13 bases between them. The CDR3 runs 13 residues. Germline V lookup: CDR1 SGHDN, CDR2 FVKESK.

This clonotype was recorded many times. This chain uses TRBV7-8 with TRBJ1-3, with 8 bases that match TRBD1. There are 16 residues in the CDR3. Germline V gives CDR1 SGHVS, CDR2 FQNEAQ. Losses at the gene ends were 3 bases for V and 2 bases for J; bases not matched to a gene: 6. Written as DNA, the CDR3 is TGTGCCAGCAGCTTCCCGACAGGGGCGGCTGGAAACACCATATATTTT. Its translation is CASSFPTGAAGNTIYF.

The chain carries TRBV29-1 and TRBJ2-3; no firm D call. Germline loops: CDR1 SQVTM, CDR2 ANQGSEA. The CDR3 contains 12 residues. Between the trimmed V and J ends, which lost 2 bases and 4 bases, there was a span of 7 bases. CDR3 sequence (DNA): TGCAGCGTTGAAATAACGGCAGATACGCAGTATTTT. Translated, it gives CSVEITADTQYF.

The chain carries TRBV10-1 and TRBJ2-2; 15 positions match TRBD2. This CDR3 is built from 20 residues. Trimming took 2 bases from V and 2 from J; bases not matched to a gene: 9. Germline CDR1 reads WNHNN; CDR2 reads SYGVQD (reference sequence). For the CDR3, the DNA is TGCGCCAGCAGTGAGGTGCTGGGACTAGCGGGAGGCCACAACACCGGGGAGCTGTTTTTT. Translating gives CASSEVLGLAGGHNTGELFF.

This clonotype was detected ten times or more. The CDR3: CASRWDRDNQALNTEAFF. The DNA of the CDR3 is TGTGCCAGCAGGTGGGACCGGGACAACCAAGCCTTAAACACTGAAGCTTTCTTT. The genes are TRBV6-2 or TRBV6-3 and TRBJ1-1; D is perhaps TRBD1 (6 bases). Trimming left V 6 bases short and J 2 bases short, with 25 bases between. Germline V gives CDR1 MNHEY, CDR2 SVGEGT. The CDR3 extends over 18 amino acids.

This clonotype showed up many times. The rearrangement uses TRBV19 and TRBJ2-4; D unresolved. This CDR3 contains 18 residues. The ends were cut back, 0 bases at V and 0 bases at J, with 15 bases in the middle. CDR1 and CDR2 from the germline V gene are LNHDA and SQIVND (reference sequence). CDR3 sequence: CASSIEAAKTLAKNIQYF. The CDR3, as DNA: TGTGCCAGTAGTATAGAGGCGGCTAAAACCTTAGCCAAAAACATTCAGTACTTC.

This clonotype was counted many times. V gene TRBV12-5 combines with J gene TRBJ2-1; D is uncertain. The V gene's germline CDR1 is LGHNT and CDR2 FRNRAP. Trimming pared 0 bases from V and 2 bases from J, leaving 8 bases between. The CDR3 runs to 15 residues. CDR3: CASGLVNHAYNEQFF. Written as DNA, the CDR3 is TGTGCTAGTGGTTTGGTGAATCACGCCTACAATGAGCAGTTCTTC.

This clonotype turned up a few times. The chain combines TRBV5-1 with TRBJ2-1, with TRBD2 matching 7 bases. The CDR3 is made up of 15 amino acids. V lost 1 base, J lost 0 bases, and 1 base stayed unmatched. CDR1 is SGHRS, CDR2 YFSETQ, per germline. The CDR3 DNA reads as TGCGCCAGCAGCTTGACTAGCGTCTCCTACAATGAGCAGTTCTTC. Amino acid sequence: CASSLTSVSYNEQFF. Using reference TRBV5-1 and TRBJ2-1 for the parts outside the CDR3, the full variable domain is KAGVTQTPRYLIKTRGQQVTLSCSPISGHRSVSWYQQTPGQGLQFLFEYFSETQRNKGNFPGRFSGRQFSNSRSEMNVSTLELGDSALYLCASSLTSVSYNEQFFGPGTRLTVL.

The table lists this clonotype with many counts. This rearrangement joins TRBV2 to TRBJ2-5, with 12 bases aligning to TRBD1. Germline CDR1 reads SNHLY; CDR2 reads FYNNEI. Trimming took 6 bases from V and 5 from J; bases not matched to a gene: 10. CDR3 length: 16 residues. In DNA form, the CDR3 reads TGTGCCAGCAGCGGACCCGGGACAGGGGGCTGGGAGACCCAGTACTTC. Amino acids: CASSGPGTGGWETQYF.

The sample holds a few counts of this clonotype. CDR3 residues: CASSSISAGDSYEQYF. In nucleotides, the CDR3 is TGTGCCAGCAGTTCCATTTCGGCGGGAGATTCCTACGAGCAGTACTTC. The chain carries TRBV28 and TRBJ2-7, with 7 bases aligning to TRBD2. The length of the CDR3 is 16 residues. The V gene's germline CDR1 is MDHEN and CDR2 SYDVKM. V was clipped by 4 bases and J by 1 base; unmatched bases: 10.

This clonotype was recorded at least ten times. CDR3: CASSASVGAFF. CDR3 in DNA: TGTGCCAGCAGCGCCTCAGTTGGAGCTTTCTTT. The chain uses TRBV2 and TRBJ1-1, with D unclear. V lost 6 bases and J 10 bases, leaving 12 bases between the germline ends. Germline values: CDR1 SNHLY, CDR2 FYNNEI. CDR3 length: 11 amino acids.

The chain is built from TRBV7-9 and TRBJ1-2; 8 nucleotides align to TRBD1. The V gene end was trimmed by 5 bases and the J gene end by 3 bases; junction bases not matched to a gene: 5. Germline loops: CDR1 SEHNR, CDR2 FQNEAQ (reference sequence). This CDR3 comprises 14 residues. CDR3 in amino acids: CASSQGAVYYGYTF. The CDR3 DNA follows: TGTGCCAGCAGCCAGGGGGCGGTTTACTATGGCTACACCTTC.

This chain connects TRBV28 to TRBJ2-6, with TRBD1 identical over 7 bases. The V and J ends lost 5 bases and 3 bases, in that order; junction bases with no gene match: 7. From germline, CDR1 is MDHEN and CDR2 SYDVKM. The CDR3 contains 16 residues. For the CDR3, the DNA is TGTGCCAGCAGTCTCCTAGGGGGCGGTGGGGCCAACGTCCTGACTTTC. Protein: CASSLLGGGGANVLTF.

This clonotype was seen ten or more times. V is TRBV12-5 and J is TRBJ1-6, with D uncertain. Germline CDR1 LGHNT, CDR2 FRNRAP. The CDR3 has 15 residues. Trimming left V 5 bases short and J 5 bases short, with 13 bases between. For the CDR3, the DNA is TGTGCTAGTGGTCCCGACCACCTGGATAATTCACCCCTCCACTTT. This encodes CASGPDHLDNSPLHF.

This clonotype occurred many times. The V call is TRBV2, the J call TRBJ2-3; D may be TRBD1 or TRBD2 (5 bases each). In germline, CDR1 is SNHLY, CDR2 FYNNEI. V lost 6 bases to trimming and J lost 6 bases, with 7 bases between them. The CDR3 consists of 11 residues. CDR3 nucleotides: TGTGCCAGCAGCTGGGGGGATACGCAGTATTTT. Translated: CASSWGDTQYF.

This clonotype was counted many times. The chain couples TRBV14 to TRBJ2-6; TRBD1 is a possible D gene (5 bases). Germline CDR1 and CDR2: SGHDN and FVKESK. V was pared by 1 base and J by 3 bases, with 13 bases between. This CDR3 contains 17 residues. The CDR3 sequence is CASSQGLGHIGANVLTF. The CDR3 DNA reads TGTGCCAGCAGCCAAGGATTGGGGCACATTGGGGCCAACGTCCTGACTTTC.

This clonotype appeared many times. This chain links TRBV28 with TRBJ1-1, with 10 nucleotides matching TRBD1. Germline trimming cut 6 bases from V and 3 bases from J; bases unmatched to any gene: 10. The CDR3 extends over 16 amino acids. Germline V gene data show CDR1 as MDHEN and CDR2 as SYDVKM. The chain's CDR3 is CASRTPLTGGYTEAFF. The CDR3 bases are TGTGCCAGCAGGACCCCCTTGACAGGGGGCTACACTGAAGCTTTCTTT.

Concerning this clonotype itself: Being one base from a much bigger clone, this may be a read error. The rearrangement links TRBV12-3 or TRBV12-4 to TRBJ2-5, with 7 bases that match TRBD2. Germline trimming cut 6 bases from V and 11 bases from J; bases unmatched to any gene: 12. CDR3 length equals 13 residues. The CDR3 nucleotides read TGTGCCAGCAGAAACGCGGGGGAAGGTGAGCAGTACTTC. Amino acids: CASRNAGEGEQYF.

This clonotype was seen many times. The rearrangement links TRBV28 to TRBJ1-1; D remains unclear. There are 15 residues in the CDR3. V lost 3 bases to trimming and J lost 1 base, with 12 bases between them. The germline CDR1 and CDR2 sequences are MDHEN and SYDVKM. The CDR3 protein is CASSLAFVENTEAFF. The CDR3 coding sequence is TGTGCCAGCAGTTTGGCCTTTGTGGAGAACACTGAAGCTTTCTTT.

Ten or more counts support this clonotype. This chain links TRBV29-1 with TRBJ1-1; D gene uncertain. CDR1 and CDR2 from the germline V gene are SQVTM and ANQGSEA. The CDR3 consists of 10 residues. The V end was cut by 5 bases, the J end by 7 bases, with 8 bases between. CDR3 amino acids: CSVRTVEAFF. CDR3 bases: TGCAGCGTTCGAACAGTTGAAGCTTTCTTT.

This clonotype was detected only once. A far larger clone is a single base away, which makes a read error likely. This CDR3 is CASSGRARGTNEQFF. Here the CDR3 DNA reads TGTGCCAGCAGTGGGCGAGCGAGGGGCACCAATGAGCAGTTCTTC. The chain recombines TRBV6-2 or TRBV6-3 with TRBJ2-1, with D possibly being TRBD1 or TRBD2 (5 bases each). Germline assignment: CDR1 MNHEY and CDR2 SVGEGT. The ends were cut back, 5 bases at V and 6 bases at J, with 17 bases in the middle. This CDR3 contains 15 residues.

This clonotype was recorded many times. The gene calls are TRBV11-2 and TRBJ1-1; 9 bases agree with TRBD1. V trimming: 5 bases; J trimming: 4 bases; junction bases outside the gene matches: 11. The CDR3 is 16 residues long. Germline values: CDR1 SGHAT, CDR2 FQNNGV. CDR3 loop: CASSKAGTGRGTEAFF. The CDR3, as DNA: TGTGCCAGCAGCAAAGCCGGGACAGGGCGCGGCACTGAAGCTTTCTTT. The variable domain in full, completed from reference TRBV11-2 and TRBJ1-1, reads EAGVAQSPRYKIIEKRQSVAFWCNPISGHATLYWYQQILGQGPKLLIQFQNNGVVDDSQLPKDRFSAERLKGVDSTLKIQPAKLEDSAVYLCASSKAGTGRGTEAFFGQGTRLTVV.